The 6 T cell receptor beta chains listed next were all sequenced from one sample in a study of T cells in Graves' hyperthyroidism and ophthalmopathy. TCR beta CDR3 sequences were amplified from RNA transcripts. Using the HTBI primer set, a first-round RT-PCR was run on the TCR CDR3. Each CDR3 protein gets one entry after TCRdb re-called the multiplex PCR reads with MiXCR. Among 500,000 to 750,000 distinct CDR3 sequences listed, around a sixth were seen once. The specimen sequenced was blood. All receptors come from a woman in her twenties or thirties with Graves' hyperthyroidism.

The V and J genes are TRBV12-3 or TRBV12-4 and TRBJ1-4; 8 bases align to TRBD1. V gave up 6 bases and J gave up 4 bases; unmatched junction bases: 4. This CDR3 region has 14 residues. CDR3 sequence (DNA): TGTGCCAGCAGCAGGACAGGGAGTAATGAAAAACTGTTTTTT. Amino acid sequence: CASSRTGSNEKLFF.

The sample holds many counts of this clonotype. V and J are TRBV7-2 and TRBJ2-1; no reliable D call. Germline CDR1 reads SGHTA; CDR2 reads FQGNSA. Trimming left V 0 bases short and J 2 bases short, with 8 bases between. The CDR3 runs 15 residues. The CDR3 region has the DNA TGTGCCAGCAGCTTAGCGACACCCCCCTACAATGAGCAGTTCTTC. This codes for CASSLATPPYNEQFF.

The chain carries TRBV5-5 and TRBJ1-3; 7 bases are shared with TRBD1. The CDR3 contains 17 residues. V lost 3 bases to trimming and J lost 0 bases; unmatched junction nucleotides: 9. Germline V gives CDR1 SGHKS, CDR2 YYEKEE (reference sequence). CDR3 protein: CASSSIGQALSGNTIYF. CDR3 DNA sequence: TGTGCCAGCAGCTCTATCGGACAGGCTCTCTCTGGAAACACCATATATTTT.

This clonotype was detected many times. DNA of the CDR3: TGTGCCACCAGTGATTACAGAGATGGCTACACCTTC. Its translation: CATSDYRDGYTF. The chain carries TRBV24-1 and TRBJ1-2; D gene unclear. This CDR3 is built from 12 residues. The V end lost 2 bases, the J end lost 6 bases, and 6 bases lay between the germline ends. The V gene's germline CDR1 is KGHDR and CDR2 SFDVKD.

The genes are TRBV19 and TRBJ1-2; TRBD1 agrees at 12 bases. This CDR3 is 14 amino acids long. Germline loops: CDR1 LNHDA, CDR2 SQIVND (reference sequence). With V trimmed by 5 bases and J by 7 bases, 5 bases remained unmatched. The CDR3 DNA reads TGTGCCAGTAGTTTCCGGGACAGGGGGCTTGGCTACACCTTC. As protein: CASSFRDRGLGYTF.

A few counts support this clonotype. The chain links TRBV20-1 to TRBJ1-2; D possibly corresponds to TRBD1 (5 bases). The germline V and J ends were trimmed by 6 bases and 1 base, with 9 bases remaining between them. The CDR3 loop spans 12 amino acids. CDR1 and CDR2 (germline): DFQATT, SNEGSKA (reference sequence). DNA for the CDR3: TGCAGTGCGGGGACGGATAACTATGGCTACACCTTC. Its translation is CSAGTDNYGYTF.